Described below is a single T cell receptor beta chain sequence and its context. The target antigen is unknown. The donors were all healthy and Caucasian. This CDR3 spans 14 amino acids. Unmatched junction bases numbered 7, after V lost 0 bases and J lost 7 bases. CDR1 and CDR2 from the germline V gene are DFQATT and SNEGSKA (reference sequence). The data originate from a study of identical twins. Study-wide points: Twin pairs' shared out-of-frame alpha sequences were enriched in low generation probability.

Using its own MiXCR run on the 5' RACE reads, TCRdb lists one record per CDR3 protein. The profile shows some 710,000 distinct CDR3 sequences, less than 7% of them singletons. The sequence came from a man between 18 and 29 years old in good health. The sequencing sample was made of naive T cells sorted from blood. The chain carries TRBV20-1 and TRBJ2-7, with 9 bases identical to TRBD2. CDR3 amino acids: CSARDLAGSGEQYF. The CDR3 DNA sequence: TGCAGTGCTAGAGATCTAGCGGGATCGGGGGAGCAGTACTTC.